Listed here are 28 T cell receptor beta chains from one sample, sequenced in a study of cytomegalovirus exposure and HLA in healthy donors (dated by TCRdb to the late 2010s). The receptor library was made with the immunoSEQ multiplex PCR assay. A mixture of 60 forward primers for TCR Vbeta segments and 13 reverse primers for TCR Jbeta segments was used in the multiplex PCR. In TCRdb, the immuneACCESS table is reduced to in-frame sequences with V and J assigned. These tables do not hold every clone; where another copy was compared, an unresolved V gene accounts for under half, and the others remain unexplained. The sample table shows 150,000 to 200,000 clones, and under 85% are seen once. Around 4.1% of the sample comes from the top ten. Sequenced sample: PBMCs. All receptors derive from a man aged 50-59 years in good health and CMV-seropositive.

V usage is TRBV25-1 and J usage is TRBJ2-2; D is perhaps TRBD2 (6 bases). The V gene lost 4 bases and the J gene lost 5 bases, with 14 bases spanning the gap. This CDR3 comprises 15 residues. The germline CDR1 and CDR2 sequences are MGHDK and SYGVNS. CDR3 nucleotide sequence: TGTGCCAGCAGTGCACGGGAGTGGGGAACCGGGGAGCTGTTTTTT. Its protein is CASSAREWGTGELFF.

This chain links TRBV5-4 with TRBJ2-7; D gene ambiguous. The CDR3 contains 12 residues. The V gene's germline CDR1 is SGHNT and CDR2 YYREEE (reference sequence). Trimming shortened V by 0 bases and J by 5 bases, and 6 bases separated the two germline ends. The CDR3 region is CASSLAFDEQYF. In DNA form, the CDR3 reads TGTGCCAGCAGCTTGGCTTTCGACGAGCAGTACTTC.

This clone is a singleton in its sample. The chain employs TRBV9 and TRBJ2-7; 9 bases are a match to TRBD2. The CDR3 runs to 13 residues. The V gene's germline CDR1 is SGDLS and CDR2 YYNGEE. V lost 0 bases to trimming and J lost 5 bases; unmatched junction nucleotides: 0. The CDR3 is CASSVVAGDEQYF. In DNA, the CDR3 is TGTGCCAGCAGCGTAGTAGCGGGGGACGAGCAGTACTTC.

The V gene is TRBV18, the J gene TRBJ1-3; D ambiguous. This CDR3 is built from 13 residues. Between the trimmed V and J ends, which lost 4 bases and 3 bases, there was a span of 7 bases. Germline CDR1 is KGHSH and CDR2 is LQKENI. The CDR3 bases are TGTGCCAGCTCACGTTCGAGTGGAAACACCATATATTTT. Protein: CASSRSSGNTIYF.

The rearrangement links TRBV4-1 to TRBJ2-7, with 11 bases aligning to TRBD2. Germline V gene lookup returns CDR1 MGHRA and CDR2 YSYEKL. CDR3 length: 15 amino acids. V shed 0 bases, J shed 6 bases, and the junction held 4 bases outside the gene matches. The DNA of the CDR3 is TGCGCCAGCAGCCAAGATGAACTAGCGGGAGCCGAGCAGTACTTC. Translating gives CASSQDELAGAEQYF.

The J gene is TRBJ2-7, the V gene TRBV28; weak D call: TRBD2 (5 bases). V gave up 4 bases and J gave up 5 bases, with 15 bases separating them. This CDR3 has 14 amino acids. Germline V gene sequence: CDR1 MDHEN, CDR2 SYDVKM. In DNA, the CDR3 is TGTGCCAGCAGTTCGCTTAAGGGAGCTAACGAGCAGTACTTC. Protein product: CASSSLKGANEQYF.

The chain carries TRBV28 and TRBJ1-3; TRBD1 aligns across 10 bases. The J segment lost 1 base and the V segment lost 5 bases, leaving 14 bases of the junction unmatched. Per germline, CDR1 MDHEN and CDR2 SYDVKM. The CDR3 length is 19 residues. CDR3 sequence reads: CASSQPGTGVLGSGNTIYF. CDR3 nucleotide sequence: TGTGCCAGCAGTCAACCCGGGACAGGGGTTTTAGGGTCTGGAAACACCATATATTTT.

V gene TRBV20-1 combines with J gene TRBJ2-7; D gene uncertain. With 5 bases removed from V and 3 bases from J, the gap between germline ends came to 8 bases. This CDR3 contains 11 residues. Germline lookup yields CDR1 DFQATT and CDR2 SNEGSKA (reference sequence). CDR3 nucleotide sequence: TGCAGTGCTCCTTACAGCTACGAGCAGTACTTC. It specifies CSAPYSYEQYF.

V is TRBV28 and J is TRBJ1-1, with D hard to call. The CDR3 covers 13 residues. The germline gives CDR1 MDHEN, CDR2 SYDVKM. The ends were cut back, 4 bases at V and 3 bases at J, with 9 bases in the middle. CDR3 loop: CASSSPPDTEAFF. The CDR3 DNA sequence: TGTGCCAGCAGTTCCCCCCCGGACACTGAAGCTTTCTTT.

The rearrangement joins TRBV30 to TRBJ2-3, with 8 bases matching TRBD1. Losses at the gene ends were 3 bases for V and 4 bases for J; bases not matched to a gene: 9. Germline V gene lookup returns CDR1 GTSNPN and CDR2 SVGIG (reference sequence). The CDR3 runs to 15 residues. Here the CDR3 reads CAWSAPRGRADTQYF. The DNA for the CDR3 is TGTGCCTGGAGCGCCCCCAGGGGGCGCGCAGATACGCAGTATTTT.

On this clone: This CDR3 is also generated by other DNA sequences in the sample. J is TRBJ2-6 and V is TRBV5-1; 11 bases are a match to TRBD1. V gave up 4 bases and J gave up 1 base; unmatched junction bases: 4. This CDR3 is built from 17 residues. In germline, CDR1 is SGHRS, CDR2 YFSETQ. The CDR3 loop is CASSPGTGGSGANVLTF. In DNA, the CDR3 is TGCGCCAGCAGCCCCGGGACAGGGGGTTCTGGGGCCAACGTCCTGACTTTC.

The chain recombines TRBV4-1 with TRBJ1-4; D not certain. Looked up from germline, CDR1 is MGHRA and CDR2 is YSYEKL. CDR3 length: 21 amino acids. V dropped 2 bases and J dropped 0 bases, with 25 bases sitting between them. CDR3 in DNA: TGCGCCAGCAGCCAACCCCAAAGGAGGGCAGCTGCTTCTGCAACTAATGAAAAACTGTTTTTT. Protein product: CASSQPQRRAAASATNEKLFF.

Comments on this clone: This sample includes further DNA sequences coding for the same CDR3. The rearrangement links TRBV9 to TRBJ2-7, with 8 bases lining up with TRBD1. This CDR3 comprises 15 residues. V trimming: 3 bases; J trimming: 0 bases; junction bases outside the gene matches: 5. Germline assignment: CDR1 SGDLS and CDR2 YYNGEE. CDR3 amino acids: CASSAGQGSSYEQYF. The CDR3 nucleotides are TGTGCCAGCAGCGCAGGACAGGGCAGCTCCTACGAGCAGTACTTC. Variable domain in full (rest from reference TRBV9 and TRBJ2-7): DSGVTQTPKHLITATGQRVTLRCSPRSGDLSVYWYQQSLDQGLQFLIQYYNGEERAKGNILERFSAQQFPDLHSELNLSSLELGDSALYFCASSAGQGSSYEQYFGPGTRLTVT.

This clone was observed a single time. The rearrangement links TRBV15 to TRBJ2-5; 8 nucleotides align to TRBD1. This CDR3 is 16 amino acids long. CDR1 and CDR2 (germline): LNHNV, YYDKDF (reference sequence). V lost 7 bases, J lost 1 base, and 11 bases stayed unmatched. CDR3 in amino acids: CATKLPRGQAQETQYF. CDR3 sequence (DNA): TGTGCCACCAAACTCCCCCGGGGACAGGCCCAAGAGACCCAGTACTTC.

The V and J genes are TRBV9 and TRBJ2-7, with 10 bases that match TRBD1. Germline loops: CDR1 SGDLS, CDR2 YYNGEE. This CDR3 is built from 14 residues. The ends lost 4 bases at V and 5 bases at J; junction bases unmatched: 6. The CDR3 nucleotides read TGTGCCAGCAGCTCCCGGGACAGGGGCGACGAGCAGTACTTC. As protein: CASSSRDRGDEQYF.

V gene TRBV29-1 combines with J gene TRBJ2-7, with 7 nucleotides matching TRBD1. V shed 2 bases, J shed 1 base, and the junction held 8 bases outside the gene matches. CDR3 length: 15 residues. Germline CDR1 is SQVTM and CDR2 is ANQGSEA. CDR3 in amino acids: CSVEHTQGTSYEQYF. CDR3 DNA: TGCAGCGTTGAACACACACAGGGGACGTCCTACGAGCAGTACTTC.

This clone was detected a few times. The V gene is TRBV11-2, the J gene TRBJ1-1; unclear D gene. Germline assignment: CDR1 SGHAT and CDR2 FQNNGV. This CDR3 has 17 amino acids. V lost 5 bases to trimming and J lost 3 bases, with 22 bases between them. CDR3 DNA: TGTGCCAGCAGCCAGCTGGGCCGGAGGAGTTCCGACACTGAAGCTTTCTTT. It specifies CASSQLGRRSSDTEAFF.

The table lists this clone with a count of one. The rearrangement uses TRBV12-5 and TRBJ2-1, with D maybe TRBD2 (6 bases). Germline CDR1 reads LGHNT; CDR2 reads FRNRAP. The ends were cut back, 1 base at V and 8 bases at J, with 12 bases in the middle. This CDR3 comprises 14 residues. Here the CDR3 reads CASGLGPPGDEQFF. CDR3 DNA sequence: TGTGCTAGTGGTTTGGGGCCTCCGGGGGATGAGCAGTTCTTC.

The chain carries TRBV5-8 and TRBJ1-1; TRBD1 agrees at 8 bases. The CDR3 runs 14 residues. In germline, CDR1 is SGHTS, CDR2 YDEGEE. V was clipped by 0 bases and J by 6 bases; unmatched bases: 4. In nucleotides, the CDR3 is TGTGCCAGCAGCTTGGACAGGGGGAGCCCTGAAGCTTTCTTT. As protein: CASSLDRGSPEAFF.

The chain is built from TRBV28 and TRBJ1-6; TRBD1 matches 8 bases. Losses at the gene ends were 2 bases for V and 7 bases for J; bases not matched to a gene: 1. Germline-derived CDR1 and CDR2 are MDHEN and SYDVKM. The length of the CDR3 is 14 residues. The CDR3 coding sequence is TGTGCCAGCAGTTTACCAGGGGGCAATTCACCCCTCCACTTT. Protein sequence: CASSLPGGNSPLHF. Variable domain in full (rest from reference TRBV28 and TRBJ1-6): DVKVTQSSRYLVKRTGEKVFLECVQDMDHENMFWYRQDPGLGLRLIYFSYDVKMKEKGDIPEGYSVSREKKERFSLILESASTNQTSMYLCASSLPGGNSPLHFGNGTRLTVT.

The chain links TRBV2 to TRBJ1-5; D possibly corresponds to TRBD1 (5 bases). This CDR3 is built from 15 residues. CDR1 and CDR2 (germline): SNHLY, FYNNEI. V was clipped by 4 bases and J by 6 bases, with 16 bases between them. The CDR3 sequence: CASSGDGGARQPQHF. Written as DNA, the CDR3 is TGTGCCAGCAGTGGGGACGGGGGAGCCCGTCAGCCCCAGCATTTT.

This clone was found once. The V and J genes are TRBV5-1 and TRBJ2-3; 10 nucleotides align to TRBD2. The CDR3 is 16 residues long. The germline V gene encodes CDR1 SGHRS and CDR2 YFSETQ. The trim removed 5 bases at V and 2 bases at J, leaving 8 bases unmatched. Written as DNA, the CDR3 is TGCGCCAGCAGGCCAATAGCGGGGGGCTCCACAGATACGCAGTATTTT. This codes for CASRPIAGGSTDTQYF.

The count of this clone is one. This sequence joins TRBV9 and TRBJ1-3; no clear D. V lost 3 bases, J lost 0 bases, and 7 bases lay in between. The CDR3 sequence is 14 residues long. Germline CDR1 is SGDLS and CDR2 is YYNGEE. CDR3 protein: CASSGLTSGNTIYF. CDR3 DNA: TGTGCCAGCAGCGGTCTAACCTCTGGAAACACCATATATTTT.

The rearrangement joins TRBV11-2 to TRBJ2-7, with D uncertain. Trimming cost V 3 bases and J 2 bases, with 8 bases left between them. CDR3 length: 13 residues. Per the germline V gene, CDR1 is SGHAT and CDR2 is FQNNGV. The CDR3 sequence: CASSFGHAYEQYF. The CDR3 nucleotides are TGTGCCAGCAGCTTCGGTCACGCCTACGAGCAGTACTTC.

The chain employs TRBV28 and TRBJ2-1; 15 nucleotides line up with TRBD2. CDR1 is MDHEN, CDR2 SYDVKM, per germline. This CDR3 spans 16 amino acids. J was trimmed by 9 bases and V by 2 bases; bases with no gene match: 5. The CDR3 DNA reads as TGTGCCAGCAGTTTAGCGAGGACTAGCGGGAGGGCTGAGCAGTTCTTC. Residues: CASSLARTSGRAEQFF.

The rearrangement uses TRBV9 and TRBJ2-2; 9 bases are a match to TRBD2. The V gene's germline CDR1 is SGDLS and CDR2 YYNGEE. The CDR3 contains 19 residues. The ends lost 3 bases at V and 6 bases at J; junction bases unmatched: 18. CDR3 loop: CASSARLAVGGDWAGELFF. The CDR3 DNA follows: TGTGCCAGCAGCGCGAGACTAGCGGTGGGCGGAGATTGGGCCGGGGAGCTGTTTTTT.

V and J are TRBV4-1 and TRBJ1-1; D gene unclear. Looked up from germline, CDR1 is MGHRA and CDR2 is YSYEKL. The CDR3 has 16 residues. Trimming shortened V by 3 bases and J by 0 bases, and 14 bases separated the two germline ends. The CDR3 loop is CASSHIHSSMNTEAFF. The CDR3 bases are TGCGCCAGCAGCCACATACACAGCAGTATGAACACTGAAGCTTTCTTT.

This chain links TRBV2 with TRBJ2-5; 10 bases align to TRBD2. Judging by the DNA end, TRBJ2-7 fits better; the J call may be wrong. The CDR3 contains 15 residues. Germline V lookup: CDR1 SNHLY, CDR2 FYNNEI. In DNA form, the CDR3 reads TGTGCCAGCAGTGATCCAGCGGGGGGGCGATACGAGCAGTACTTC. As protein: CASSDPAGGRYEQYF.